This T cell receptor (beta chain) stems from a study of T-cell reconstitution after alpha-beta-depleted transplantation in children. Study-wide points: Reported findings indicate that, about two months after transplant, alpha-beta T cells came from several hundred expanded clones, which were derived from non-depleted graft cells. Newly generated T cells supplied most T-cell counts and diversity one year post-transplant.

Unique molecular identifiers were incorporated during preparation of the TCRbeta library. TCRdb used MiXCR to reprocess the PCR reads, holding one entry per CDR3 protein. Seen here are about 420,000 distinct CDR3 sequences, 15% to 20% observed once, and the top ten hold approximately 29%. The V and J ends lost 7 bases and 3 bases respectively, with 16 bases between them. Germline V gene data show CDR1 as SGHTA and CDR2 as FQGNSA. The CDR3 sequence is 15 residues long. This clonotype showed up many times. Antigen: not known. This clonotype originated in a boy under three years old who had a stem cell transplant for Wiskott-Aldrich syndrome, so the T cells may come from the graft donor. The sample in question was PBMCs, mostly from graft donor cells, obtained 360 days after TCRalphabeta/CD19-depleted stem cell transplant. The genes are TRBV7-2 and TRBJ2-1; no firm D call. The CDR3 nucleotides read TGTGCCAGCACCTCCGAACTTTCGAACTACAATGAGCAGTTCTTC. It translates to CASTSELSNYNEQFF.